The present TCR beta chain was sequenced within a study of patients and donors after allogeneic stem cell transplantation. The CDR3 contains 15 residues. Trimming shortened V by 5 bases and J by 3 bases, and 17 bases separated the two germline ends. TCRdb re-derived calls from the RT-PCR reads in MiXCR, one entry per CDR3 protein. The sample contains around 170,000 distinct CDR3 sequences, roughly 22% of which appear only once. This chain connects TRBV12-3 or TRBV12-4 to TRBJ2-7, with D possibly being TRBD1 (6 bases). This TCR was recovered from a human donor who was either an allogeneic HSCT recipient or a stem cell or donor lymphocyte infusion donor (not recorded which). It is not recorded whose cells these are; they may come from a transplant donor. Sequenced sample: blood, either unsorted or a sorted T cell fraction (not recorded which). CDR3 amino acids: CASSPRGWKGYEQYF. Written as DNA, the CDR3 is TGTGCCAGCAGTCCCAGGGGCTGGAAAGGCTACGAGCAGTACTTC.